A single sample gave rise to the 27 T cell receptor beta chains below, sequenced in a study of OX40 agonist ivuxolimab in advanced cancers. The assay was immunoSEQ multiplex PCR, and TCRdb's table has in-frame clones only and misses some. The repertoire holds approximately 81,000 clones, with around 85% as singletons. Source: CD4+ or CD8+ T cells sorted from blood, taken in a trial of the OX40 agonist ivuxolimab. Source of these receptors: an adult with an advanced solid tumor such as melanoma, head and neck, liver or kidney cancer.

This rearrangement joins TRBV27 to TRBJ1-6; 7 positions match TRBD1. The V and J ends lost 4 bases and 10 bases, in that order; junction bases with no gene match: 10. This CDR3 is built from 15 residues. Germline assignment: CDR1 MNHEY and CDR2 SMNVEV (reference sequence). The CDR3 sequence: CASSSTTGFRSPLHF. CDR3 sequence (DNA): TGTGCCAGCAGTTCGACGACAGGGTTCAGGTCACCCCTCCACTTT.

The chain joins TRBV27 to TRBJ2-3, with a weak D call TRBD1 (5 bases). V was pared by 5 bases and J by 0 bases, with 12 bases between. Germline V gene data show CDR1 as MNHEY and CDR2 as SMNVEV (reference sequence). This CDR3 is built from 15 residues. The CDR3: CASSKTVLSTDTQYF. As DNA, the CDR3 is TGTGCCAGCAGTAAGACAGTATTGAGCACAGATACGCAGTATTTT.

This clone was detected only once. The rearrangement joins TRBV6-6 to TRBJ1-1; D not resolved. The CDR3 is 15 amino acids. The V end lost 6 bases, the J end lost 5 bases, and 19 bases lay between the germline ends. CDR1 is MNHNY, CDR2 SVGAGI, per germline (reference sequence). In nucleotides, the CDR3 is TGTGCCAGCAGAGGACTCTGGGGAACCGATACTGAAGCTTTCTTT. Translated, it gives CASRGLWGTDTEAFF.

DNA for the CDR3: TGCGCCAGCAGCGAAAGCGGGAGTGGGCCTGGGGCCAACGTCCTGACTTTC. It encodes CASSESGSGPGANVLTF. The V call is TRBV10-1, the J call TRBJ2-6; TRBD2 matches 8 bases. Germline CDR1 and CDR2: WNHNN and SYGVQD (reference sequence). Losses at the gene ends were 6 bases for V and 2 bases for J; bases not matched to a gene: 9. The CDR3 extends over 17 amino acids.

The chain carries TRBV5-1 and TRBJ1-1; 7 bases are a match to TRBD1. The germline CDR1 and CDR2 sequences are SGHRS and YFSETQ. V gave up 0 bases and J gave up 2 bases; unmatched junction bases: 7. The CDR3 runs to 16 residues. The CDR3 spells CASSLGGQRDNTEAFF. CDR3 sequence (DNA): TGCGCCAGCAGCTTGGGGGGACAGAGGGATAACACTGAAGCTTTCTTT.

DNA for the CDR3: TGTGCCAGCAGCTCCGGGACCGATAACACTGAAGCTTTCTTT. Translated: CASSSGTDNTEAFF. The rearrangement links TRBV5-4 to TRBJ1-1; D may be TRBD1 (5 bases). The CDR3 contains 14 residues. The ends were cut back, 3 bases at V and 2 bases at J, with 11 bases in the middle. CDR1 and CDR2 (germline): SGHNT, YYREEE (reference sequence).

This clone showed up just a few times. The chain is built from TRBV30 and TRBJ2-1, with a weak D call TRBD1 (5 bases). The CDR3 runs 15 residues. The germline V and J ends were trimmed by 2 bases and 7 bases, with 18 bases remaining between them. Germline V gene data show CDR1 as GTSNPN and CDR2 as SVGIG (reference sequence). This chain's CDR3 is CAWSHLGARSNEQFF. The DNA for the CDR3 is TGTGCCTGGAGTCACTTAGGGGCGAGGTCGAATGAGCAGTTCTTC. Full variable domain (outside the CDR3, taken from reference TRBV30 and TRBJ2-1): SQTIHQWPATLVQPVGSPLSLECTVEGTSNPNLYWYRQAAGRGLQLLFYSVGIGQISSEVPQNLSASRPQDRQFILSSKKLLLSDSGFYLCAWSHLGARSNEQFFGPGTRLTVL.

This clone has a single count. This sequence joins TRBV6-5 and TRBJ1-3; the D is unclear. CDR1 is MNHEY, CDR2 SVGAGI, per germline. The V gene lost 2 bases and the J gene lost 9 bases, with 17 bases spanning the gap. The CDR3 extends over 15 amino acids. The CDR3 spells CASSYTPVVGSTIYF. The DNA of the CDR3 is TGTGCCAGCAGTTACACCCCGGTGGTAGGCAGCACCATATATTTT.

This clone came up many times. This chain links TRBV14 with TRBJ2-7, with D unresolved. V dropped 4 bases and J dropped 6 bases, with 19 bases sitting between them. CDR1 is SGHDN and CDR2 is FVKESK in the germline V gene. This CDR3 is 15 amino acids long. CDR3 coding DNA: TGTGCCAGCAGCCCAAGCCGGGCCTTTACCCCCGAGCAGTACTTC. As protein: CASSPSRAFTPEQYF. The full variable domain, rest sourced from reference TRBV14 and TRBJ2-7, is EAGVTQFPSHSVIEKGQTVTLRCDPISGHDNLYWYRRVMGKEIKFLLHFVKESKQDESGMPNNRFLAERTGGTYSTLKVQPAELEDSGVYFCASSPSRAFTPEQYFGPGTRLTVT.

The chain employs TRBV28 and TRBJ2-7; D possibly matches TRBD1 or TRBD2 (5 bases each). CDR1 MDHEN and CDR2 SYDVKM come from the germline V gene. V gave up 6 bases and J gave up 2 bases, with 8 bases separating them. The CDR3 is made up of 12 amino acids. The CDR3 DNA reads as TGTGCCAGCAGGGGGCGGGCCTACGAGCAGTACTTC. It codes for CASRGRAYEQYF.

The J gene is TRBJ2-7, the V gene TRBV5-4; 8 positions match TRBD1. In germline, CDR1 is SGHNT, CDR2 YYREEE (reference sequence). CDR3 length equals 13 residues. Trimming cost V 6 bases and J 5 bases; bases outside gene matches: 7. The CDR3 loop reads CASNNRGVHEQYF. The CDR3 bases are TGTGCCAGCAACAACAGGGGGGTCCACGAGCAGTACTTC.

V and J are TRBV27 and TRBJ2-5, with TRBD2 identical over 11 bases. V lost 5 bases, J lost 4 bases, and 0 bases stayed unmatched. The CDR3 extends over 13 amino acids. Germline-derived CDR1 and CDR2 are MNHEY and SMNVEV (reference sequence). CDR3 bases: TGTGCCAGCAGTGGGACTAGCGGAGAGACCCAGTACTTC. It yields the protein CASSGTSGETQYF.

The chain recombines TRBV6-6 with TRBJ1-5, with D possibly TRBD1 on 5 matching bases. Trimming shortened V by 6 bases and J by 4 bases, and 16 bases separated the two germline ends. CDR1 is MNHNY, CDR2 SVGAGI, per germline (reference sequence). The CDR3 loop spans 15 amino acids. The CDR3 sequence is CASSPGPGVNQPQHF. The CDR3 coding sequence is TGTGCCAGCAGCCCGGGACCGGGGGTTAATCAGCCCCAGCATTTT.

The CDR3, as DNA: TGTGCCAGCAGCCAAGGGGCCACCCCGAGAGGCTACACCTTC. Its protein product is CASSQGATPRGYTF. This chain uses TRBV5-5 with TRBJ1-2; possible D gene TRBD1, 5 bases. CDR1 is SGHKS and CDR2 is YYEKEE in the germline V gene (reference sequence). CDR3 length: 14 residues. Deletions cut 4 bases from V and 8 bases from J, with 18 bases between.

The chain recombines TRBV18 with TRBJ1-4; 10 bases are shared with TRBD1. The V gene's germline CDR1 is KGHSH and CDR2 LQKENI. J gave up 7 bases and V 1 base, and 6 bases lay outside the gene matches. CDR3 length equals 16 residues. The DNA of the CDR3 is TGTGCCAGCTCACCACAAACCCGGGACAGGGGTGAAAAACTGTTTTTT. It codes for CASSPQTRDRGEKLFF. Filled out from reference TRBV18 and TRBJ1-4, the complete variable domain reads NAGVMQNPRHLVRRRGQEARLRCSPMKGHSHVYWYRQLPEEGLKFMVYLQKENIIDESGMPKERFSAEFPKEGPSILRIQQVVRGDSAAYFCASSPQTRDRGEKLFFGSGTQLSVL.

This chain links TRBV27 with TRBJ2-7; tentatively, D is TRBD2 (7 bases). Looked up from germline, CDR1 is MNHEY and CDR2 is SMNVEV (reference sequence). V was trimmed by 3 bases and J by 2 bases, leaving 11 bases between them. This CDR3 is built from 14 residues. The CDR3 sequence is CASSLFGGPYEQYF. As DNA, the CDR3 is TGTGCCAGCAGTTTGTTCGGGGGGCCCTACGAGCAGTACTTC.

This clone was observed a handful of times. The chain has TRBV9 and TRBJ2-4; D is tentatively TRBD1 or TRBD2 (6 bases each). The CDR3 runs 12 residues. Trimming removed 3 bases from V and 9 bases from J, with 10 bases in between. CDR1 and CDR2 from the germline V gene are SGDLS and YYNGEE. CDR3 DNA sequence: TGTGCCAGCAGCGCTGGGGGGCCCATTCAGTACTTC. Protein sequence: CASSAGGPIQYF.

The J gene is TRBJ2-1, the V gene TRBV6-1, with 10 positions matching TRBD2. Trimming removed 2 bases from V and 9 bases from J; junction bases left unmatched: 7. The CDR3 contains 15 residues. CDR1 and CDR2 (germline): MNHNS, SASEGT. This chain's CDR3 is CASSESSGSFGEQFF. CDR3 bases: TGTGCCAGCAGTGAATCTAGCGGGAGTTTTGGTGAGCAGTTCTTC.

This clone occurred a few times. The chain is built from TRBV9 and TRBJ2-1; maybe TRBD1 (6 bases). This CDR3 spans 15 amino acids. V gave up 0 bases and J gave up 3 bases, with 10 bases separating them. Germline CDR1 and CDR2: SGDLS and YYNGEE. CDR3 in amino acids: CASSVAGQDYNEQFF. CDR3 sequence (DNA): TGTGCCAGCAGCGTAGCGGGACAAGACTACAATGAGCAGTTCTTC.

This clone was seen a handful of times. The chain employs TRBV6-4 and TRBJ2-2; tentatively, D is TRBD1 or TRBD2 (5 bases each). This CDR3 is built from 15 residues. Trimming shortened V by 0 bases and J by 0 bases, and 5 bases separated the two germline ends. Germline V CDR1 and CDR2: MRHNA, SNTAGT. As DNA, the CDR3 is TGTGCCAGCAGTGACTCGGGGGCGAACACCGGGGAGCTGTTTTTT. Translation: CASSDSGANTGELFF.

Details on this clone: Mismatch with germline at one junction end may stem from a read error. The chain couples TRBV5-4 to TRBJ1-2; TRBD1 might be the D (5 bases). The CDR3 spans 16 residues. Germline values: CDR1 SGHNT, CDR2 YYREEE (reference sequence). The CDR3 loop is CAGSWGMGRANYGYTF. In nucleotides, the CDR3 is TGTGCCGGCAGCTGGGGCATGGGGCGAGCTAACTATGGCTACACCTTC.

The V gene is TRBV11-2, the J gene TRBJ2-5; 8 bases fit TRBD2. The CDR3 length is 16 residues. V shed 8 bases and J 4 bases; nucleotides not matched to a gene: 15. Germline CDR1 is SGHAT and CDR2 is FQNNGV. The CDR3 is CASALDLAGSRETQYF. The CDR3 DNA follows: TGTGCCAGCGCCTTGGACTTAGCGGGGAGTAGAGAGACCCAGTACTTC.

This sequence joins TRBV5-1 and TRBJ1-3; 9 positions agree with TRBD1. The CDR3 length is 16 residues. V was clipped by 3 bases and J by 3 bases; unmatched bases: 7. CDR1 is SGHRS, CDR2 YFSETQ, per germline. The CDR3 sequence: CASSSVNRGHGNTIYF. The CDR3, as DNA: TGCGCCAGCAGCTCCGTAAACAGGGGGCATGGAAACACCATATATTTT.

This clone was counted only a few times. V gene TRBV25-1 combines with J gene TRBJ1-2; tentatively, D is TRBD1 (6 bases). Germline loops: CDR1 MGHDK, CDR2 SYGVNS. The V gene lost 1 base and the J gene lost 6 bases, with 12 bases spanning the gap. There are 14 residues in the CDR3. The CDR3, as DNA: TGTGCCAGCAGTGAATGGCGGCAGGGGAATGGCTACACCTTC. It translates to CASSEWRQGNGYTF.

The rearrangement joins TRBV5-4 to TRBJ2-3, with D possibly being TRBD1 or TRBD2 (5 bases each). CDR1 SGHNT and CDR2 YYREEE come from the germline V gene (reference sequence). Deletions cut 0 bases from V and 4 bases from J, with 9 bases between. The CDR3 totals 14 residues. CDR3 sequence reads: CASSLERGADTQYF. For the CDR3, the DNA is TGTGCCAGCAGCTTGGAACGGGGCGCAGATACGCAGTATTTT.

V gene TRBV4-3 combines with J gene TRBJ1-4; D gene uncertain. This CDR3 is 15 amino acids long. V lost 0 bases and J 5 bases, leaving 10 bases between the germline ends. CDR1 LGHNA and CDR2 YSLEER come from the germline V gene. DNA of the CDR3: TGCGCCAGCAGCCAAGATAGACTGGGGAATGAAAAACTGTTTTTT. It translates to CASSQDRLGNEKLFF.

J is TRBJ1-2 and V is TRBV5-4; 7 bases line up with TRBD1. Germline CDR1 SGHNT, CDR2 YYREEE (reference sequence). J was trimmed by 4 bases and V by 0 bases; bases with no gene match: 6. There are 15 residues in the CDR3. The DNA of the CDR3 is TGTGCCAGCAGCTTGGTACCGGGACAGATCTATGGCTACACCTTC. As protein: CASSLVPGQIYGYTF. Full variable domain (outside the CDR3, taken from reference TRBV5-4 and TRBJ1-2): ETGVTQSPTHLIKTRGQQVTLRCSSQSGHNTVSWYQQALGQGPQFIFQYYREEENGRGNFPPRFSGLQFPNYSSELNVNALELDDSALYLCASSLVPGQIYGYTFGSGTRLTVV.